These T cell receptor beta chains were read from a single sample in a study of cytomegalovirus exposure and HLA in healthy donors. The table came from immunoSEQ multiplex PCR; TCRdb's copy has only in-frame clones and leaves some out. The sample has under 200,000 clones, roughly 87% seen once. The sample consisted of PBMCs. The receptor set was obtained from a boy between 2 and 10 years old in good health and CMV-seronegative. Both conserved end residues are part of each CDR3. Each record gives: clone size, J gene, D gene, V gene, CDR3 DNA, CDR3 protein. The D gene is left open where the match is weak. Only part of the rows carry a size: once, few, many, or a class if the clone is expanded.

clone_size: few
j_call: TRBJ2-7
d_call: NA
v_call: TRBV9
cdr3_nt: TGTGCCAGCAGCGGCGGGCCCGCTACCTACGAGCAGTACTTC
cdr3_aa: CASSGGPATYEQYF

clone_size: NA
j_call: TRBJ1-4
d_call: NA
v_call: TRBV5-1
cdr3_nt: TGCGCCAGCAGCCCGAGCTCGCAAACTAATGAAAAACTGTTTTTT
cdr3_aa: CASSPSSQTNEKLFF

clone_size: NA
j_call: TRBJ1-5
d_call: NA
v_call: TRBV28
cdr3_nt: TGTGCCAGCAGTTTAAGAGCGGGGGCTATTCAGCCCCAGCATTTT
cdr3_aa: CASSLRAGAIQPQHF

clone_size: NA
j_call: TRBJ2-2
d_call: TRBD2
v_call: TRBV5-4
cdr3_nt: TGTGCCAGCAGCTTGGAGGCTAGCGGGAGTATCACCGGGGAGCTGTTTTTT
cdr3_aa: CASSLEASGSITGELFF

clone_size: NA
j_call: TRBJ2-4
d_call: NA
v_call: TRBV10-3
cdr3_nt: TGTGCCATCACCATAGAAGTACAAAGAGGGTCGCTTGTAGCCAAAAACATTCAGTACTTC
cdr3_aa: CAITIEVQRGSLVAKNIQYF

clone_size: NA
j_call: TRBJ2-3
d_call: TRBD1
v_call: TRBV19
cdr3_nt: TGTGCCAGTAGTATGAGGACAGGGATCACAGATACGCAGTATTTT
cdr3_aa: CASSMRTGITDTQYF

clone_size: NA
j_call: TRBJ1-3
d_call: NA
v_call: TRBV28
cdr3_nt: TGTGCCAGCAGTTGGACTTCTGACCCGAGAGACACCATATATTTT
cdr3_aa: CASSWTSDPRDTIYF

clone_size: NA
j_call: TRBJ2-1
d_call: NA
v_call: TRBV6-5
cdr3_nt: TGTGCCAGCGGGGAGCGGCTCTACAATGAGCAGTTCTTC
cdr3_aa: CASGERLYNEQFF

clone_size: NA
j_call: TRBJ1-2
d_call: NA
v_call: TRBV5-6
cdr3_nt: TGTGCCAGCAGCCTCCGCAGGGGTGGCTACACCTTC
cdr3_aa: CASSLRRGGYTF

clone_size: NA
j_call: TRBJ2-2
d_call: NA
v_call: TRBV27
cdr3_nt: TGTACCAGCAGTCCCCTCCGTAGCACCGGGGAGCTGTTTTTT
cdr3_aa: CTSSPLRSTGELFF

clone_size: NA
j_call: TRBJ1-2
d_call: NA
v_call: TRBV7-2
cdr3_nt: TGTGCCAGCAGCCCCCCCGGGATAATGGGTAATGGCTACACCTTC
cdr3_aa: CASSPPGIMGNGYTF

clone_size: once
j_call: TRBJ2-7
d_call: TRBD2
v_call: TRBV27
cdr3_nt: TGTGCCAGCAGCTCCACTAGACTAGCGGGAGGTTGGTACGAGCAGTACTTC
cdr3_aa: CASSSTRLAGGWYEQYF

clone_size: NA
j_call: TRBJ1-1
d_call: NA
v_call: TRBV2
cdr3_nt: TGTGCCACCCTCGACAGACATCAGGAAGCTTTCTTT
cdr3_aa: CATLDRHQEAFF

clone_size: once
j_call: TRBJ2-5
d_call: TRBD2
v_call: TRBV7-9
cdr3_nt: TGTGCCAGCAGCACCGGACTAGCGGGGGCCGGAACGCAAGAGACCCAGTACTTC
cdr3_aa: CASSTGLAGAGTQETQYF

clone_size: NA
j_call: TRBJ1-5
d_call: TRBD1
v_call: TRBV30
cdr3_nt: TGTGCCTGGAGTGCAGACAGGGGGAGCGGCAATCAGCCCCAGCATTTT
cdr3_aa: CAWSADRGSGNQPQHF

clone_size: NA
j_call: TRBJ2-1
d_call: NA
v_call: TRBV5-1
cdr3_nt: TGCGCTAGCAGCTTGGATCCTAGCCGCGATGAGCAGTTCTTC
cdr3_aa: CASSLDPSRDEQFF

clone_size: once
j_call: TRBJ2-2
d_call: NA
v_call: TRBV30
cdr3_nt: TGTGCCTGCCTGCCCTATACTAGAACCGGGGAGCTGTTTTTT
cdr3_aa: CACLPYTRTGELFF

clone_size: NA
j_call: TRBJ2-7
d_call: TRBD1
v_call: TRBV19
cdr3_nt: TGTGCCAGTAGTATCCGGGACAGGAACGACTACGAGCAGTACTTC
cdr3_aa: CASSIRDRNDYEQYF

clone_size: NA
j_call: TRBJ1-5
d_call: TRBD1
v_call: TRBV19
cdr3_nt: TGTGCCAGTTCCGTTGGGCAGGGACAGACCAATCAGCCCCAGCATTTT
cdr3_aa: CASSVGQGQTNQPQHF

clone_size: once
j_call: TRBJ2-1
d_call: TRBD2
v_call: TRBV7-9
cdr3_nt: TGTTCCAGCAGCTCGGCTAGCGGGAGTACCCTTGAGCAGTTCTTC
cdr3_aa: CSSSSASGSTLEQFF

clone_size: once
j_call: TRBJ2-7
d_call: TRBD2
v_call: TRBV10-3
cdr3_nt: TGTGCCATCAGTGACCCGGGAAAAACTAGCGGGAGTCTCTACGAGCAGTACTTC
cdr3_aa: CAISDPGKTSGSLYEQYF

clone_size: NA
j_call: TRBJ2-7
d_call: NA
v_call: TRBV7-9
cdr3_nt: TGTGCCAGCAGCGACACACCGGGCAGGAGACTATCCTACGAGCAGTACTTC
cdr3_aa: CASSDTPGRRLSYEQYF

clone_size: NA
j_call: TRBJ2-1
d_call: TRBD2
v_call: TRBV15
cdr3_nt: TGTGCCACCAGCAGAGATCGACTAGCGGGAGAGTGGGCTTTCTTC
cdr3_aa: CATSRDRLAGEWAFF

clone_size: NA
j_call: TRBJ2-3
d_call: TRBD2
v_call: TRBV9
cdr3_nt: TGTGCCAGCAGCCCCGGGGGGGCCGTAGATACGCAGTATTTT
cdr3_aa: CASSPGGAVDTQYF

clone_size: NA
j_call: TRBJ2-1
d_call: NA
v_call: TRBV14
cdr3_nt: TGTGCCAGCAGCCGGACTGGTTTTTATGAGCAGTTCTTC
cdr3_aa: CASSRTGFYEQFF

clone_size: once
j_call: TRBJ2-3
d_call: TRBD1
v_call: TRBV18
cdr3_nt: TGTGCCAGCTCACCGGACAGGGGGGCGGATACGCAGTATTTT
cdr3_aa: CASSPDRGADTQYF